Following are 8 T cell receptor beta chains from one sample sequenced in a study of cytomegalovirus exposure and HLA in healthy donors. This table comes from immunoSEQ multiplex PCR, and its TCRdb copy is limited to in-frame clones, with some not included. The sample shows under 60,000 clones, 88% of them seen only once. Sequenced input: PBMCs. The origin of the receptors is a woman aged 30 to 39 in good health and CMV-seronegative.

This chain connects TRBV28 to TRBJ1-5, with TRBD1 identical over 8 bases. Germline CDR1 MDHEN, CDR2 SYDVKM. With V trimmed by 4 bases and J by 9 bases, 14 bases remained unmatched. The CDR3 contains 16 residues. The CDR3 sequence: CASSSPTGDFIGPQHF. CDR3 nucleotides: TGTGCCAGCAGTTCACCGACAGGGGATTTTATAGGGCCCCAGCATTTT.

CDR3 sequence reads: CASKCWTGEDNEQFF. Here the CDR3 DNA reads TGTGCCAGCAAATGCTGGACAGGGGAGGACAATGAGCAGTTCTTC. The chain has TRBV11-3 and TRBJ2-1; 9 positions match TRBD1. Germline-derived CDR1 and CDR2 are SGHNT and YENEEA. The CDR3 runs to 15 residues. The ends lost 7 bases at V and 5 bases at J; junction bases unmatched: 9.

The chain recombines TRBV5-5 with TRBJ1-1; TRBD1 aligns across 9 bases. With 4 bases clipped from V and 4 bases from J, the junction kept 14 bases outside the gene matches. Germline V gives CDR1 SGHKS, CDR2 YYEKEE (reference sequence). The CDR3 is 17 amino acids. The CDR3 sequence is CASSRIGTGSRTTEAFF. DNA of the CDR3: TGTGCCAGCAGCAGGATAGGGACAGGGTCTAGGACCACTGAAGCTTTCTTT.

The V call is TRBV19, the J call TRBJ1-2, with unresolved D. Germline V gives CDR1 LNHDA, CDR2 SQIVND (reference sequence). Trimming stripped 1 base from V and 7 bases from J, with 10 bases between. This CDR3 is built from 13 residues. This CDR3 is CASSIGGGSGYTF. In DNA form, the CDR3 reads TGTGCCAGTAGTATAGGTGGCGGGTCTGGCTACACCTTC.

Here the CDR3 DNA reads TGTGCCAGCAGCCAAAGGACAGGGTCTTCCGAGCAGTACTTC. This translates into CASSQRTGSSEQYF. This chain links TRBV6-5 with TRBJ2-7; 8 bases map to TRBD1. With V trimmed by 6 bases and J by 6 bases, 10 bases remained unmatched. The CDR3 extends over 14 amino acids. Germline V gene sequence: CDR1 MNHEY, CDR2 SVGAGI.

The chain recombines TRBV5-6 with TRBJ2-7; D may be TRBD1 (6 bases). The V and J ends lost 4 bases and 0 bases respectively, with 11 bases between them. This CDR3 contains 14 residues. Germline assignment: CDR1 SGHDT and CDR2 YYEEEE. The chain's CDR3 is CASSPGHYSYEQYF. The CDR3 DNA reads as TGTGCCAGCAGCCCGGGACACTACTCCTACGAGCAGTACTTC.

The chain has TRBV19 and TRBJ1-4; unclear D gene. V was pared by 2 bases and J by 3 bases, with 10 bases between. The CDR3 extends over 15 amino acids. Germline CDR1 is LNHDA and CDR2 is SQIVND (reference sequence). The CDR3 DNA sequence: TGTGCCAGTAGTATAATTACGTGGCCTAATGAAAAACTGTTTTTT. This sequence encodes CASSIITWPNEKLFF.

This chain connects TRBV2 to TRBJ1-5; D is undetermined. Germline CDR1 SNHLY, CDR2 FYNNEI. V was clipped by 7 bases and J by 3 bases, with 10 bases between them. The length of the CDR3 is 13 residues. CDR3 nucleotide sequence: TGTGCCAGCAACAGTGCTTTCAATCAGCCCCAGCATTTT. Protein sequence: CASNSAFNQPQHF.